This is a list of T cell receptor beta chains from one sample in a study of blood T cell repertoires in COVID-19. TCRdb keeps only in-frame clones here, not all; method: immunoSEQ multiplex PCR. Of 100,000 to 130,000 clones in the sample, roughly four fifths are singletons; the top ten hold about 3.8%. The sequencing sample was made of peripheral blood. The receptor source for this set is a woman in her seventies with acute or convalescent COVID-19. Each CDR3 is given with its conserved first and last residue. The D gene is left open where the match is weak. A clone size is listed for some rows: how often the clone was seen (once, few, many), or a class if it is expanded.

j_call clone_size d_call v_call cdr3_length cdr3_aa cdr3_nt
TRBJ2-1 - - TRBV6-5 13 CASSYTRGGEQFF TGTGCCAGCAGTTACACGAGGGGGGGTGAGCAGTTCTTC
TRBJ2-1 once - TRBV30 15 CAWSVGWEAGNEQFF TGTGCCTGGAGTGTAGGGTGGGAGGCGGGGAATGAGCAGTTCTTC
TRBJ2-3 - TRBD2 TRBV9 12 CASSPTAGPQYF TGTGCCAGCAGCCCTACAGCGGGACCGCAGTATTTT
TRBJ2-5 - TRBD2 TRBV10-3 12 CAIGSGGGTQYF TGTGCCATAGGTAGCGGGGGGGGGACCCAGTACTTC
TRBJ1-2 - - TRBV3-1/TRBV3-2 17 CASSQGQGKNSGYGYTF TGTGCCAGCAGCCAAGGCCAGGGAAAGAACTCTGGCTATGGCTACACCTTC
TRBJ1-5 once - TRBV28 14 CASTPGQLYQPQHF TGTGCCAGCACTCCTGGGCAGCTCTATCAGCCCCAGCATTTT
TRBJ1-5 - TRBD1 TRBV10-3 15 CAISPDRGLGQPQHF TGTGCCATCAGTCCGGACAGGGGCCTCGGTCAGCCCCAGCATTTT
TRBJ2-7 - - TRBV11-2 11 CASSSGSGGYF TGTGCCAGCAGCTCCGGTTCCGGGGGGTACTTC
TRBJ1-2 once TRBD1 TRBV5-4 15 CASSLRTGDRYGYTF TGTGCCAGCAGCTTGAGGACAGGGGATCGCTATGGCTACACCTTC
TRBJ2-3 - TRBD2 TRBV7-2 16 CASSLTSGGAVDTQYF TGTGCCAGCAGCTTAACTAGCGGGGGGGCCGTGGATACGCAGTATTTT
TRBJ1-2 - TRBD1 TRBV5-6 13 CASSAGQNYGYTF TGTGCCAGCAGCGCGGGACAGAACTATGGCTACACCTTC
TRBJ1-1 - TRBD1 TRBV7-3 16 CASSLWAGQGWSEAFF TGTGCCAGCAGCTTATGGGCGGGACAGGGGTGGTCTGAAGCTTTCTTT
TRBJ1-1 - - TRBV7-2 16 CASSLELEALNTEAFF TGTGCCAGCAGCTTAGAACTCGAGGCCTTGAACACTGAAGCTTTCTTT
TRBJ1-2 - - TRBV28 14 CASRTHHYLEGYTF TGTGCCAGCAGGACCCACCACTACTTAGAGGGCTACACCTTC
TRBJ2-2 - - TRBV5-1 15 CASSIQGTNTGELFF TGCGCCAGCAGTATACAGGGTACGAACACCGGGGAGCTGTTTTTT
TRBJ1-1 - - TRBV11-2 17 CASSLVQGQGPYTEAFF TGTGCCAGCAGCCTTGTGCAAGGGCAGGGCCCCTACACTGAAGCTTTCTTT
TRBJ2-5 - - TRBV5-1 14 CASSLVEGVETQYF TGCGCCAGCAGCTTGGTAGAGGGAGTCGAGACCCAGTACTTC
TRBJ2-1 - TRBD2 TRBV10-3 15 CAISPPGLAGLEQFF TGTGCCATCAGCCCGCCGGGACTAGCGGGGCTTGAGCAGTTCTTC
TRBJ1-2 - - TRBV12-2 16 CASRSWRGGSNYGYTF TGTGCAAGTCGCTCATGGAGGGGAGGGTCTAACTATGGCTACACCTTC
TRBJ1-5 - - TRBV7-5 15 CARSLPGGSNQPQHF TGTGCCAGAAGCTTGCCCGGGGGAAGCAATCAGCCCCAGCATTTT
TRBJ2-7 - TRBD2 TRBV11-1 15 CASSSLTSFAYEQYF TGTGCCAGCAGCTCCCTGACTAGCTTTGCCTACGAGCAGTACTTC
TRBJ2-3 - TRBD2 TRBV6-5 14 CASTVSGVTDTQYF TGTGCCAGCACAGTGAGCGGGGTCACAGATACGCAGTATTTT
TRBJ1-1 - - TRBV3-1/TRBV3-2 15 CASSQEVFGQAEAFF TGTGCCAGCAGCCAAGAAGTCTTCGGACAAGCTGAAGCTTTCTTT
TRBJ1-1 - - TRBV27 16 CASSFIRDFMNTEAFF TGTGCCAGCAGTTTTATCCGGGACTTCATGAACACTGAAGCTTTCTTT
TRBJ2-5 - TRBD1 TRBV27 17 CASSPIDFDRAEETQYF TGTGCCAGCAGTCCCATCGACTTCGACAGGGCCGAAGAGACCCAGTACTTC
TRBJ1-6 - TRBD1 TRBV19 13 CASSRQGNSPLHF TGTGCCAGTAGCCGACAGGGCAATTCACCCCTCCACTTT
TRBJ2-1 - - TRBV20-1 10 CSAIRNEQFF TGCAGTGCTATTAGAAATGAGCAGTTCTTC
TRBJ2-1 many - TRBV7-3 13 CASSRTTYNEQFF TGTGCCAGCAGCCGGACTACTTACAATGAGCAGTTCTTC
TRBJ2-2 once TRBD2 TRBV5-1 14 CASSRLAGAGELFF TGCGCCAGCAGCCGACTAGCGGGAGCCGGGGAGCTGTTTTTT
TRBJ1-1 - - TRBV5-5 15 CASSLGGGMNTEAFF TGTGCCAGCAGCTTGGGCGGGGGCATGAACACTGAAGCTTTCTTT
TRBJ2-7 - - TRBV6-5 16 CASSYSIQGLKTEQYF TGTGCCAGCAGTTACTCAATACAGGGCCTCAAGACCGAGCAGTACTTC
TRBJ1-4 - TRBD1 TRBV19 14 CASQRQGANEKLFF TGTGCCAGTCAGAGGCAGGGGGCTAATGAAAAACTGTTTTTT
TRBJ2-2 once TRBD2 TRBV9 17 CASSVAITSGSSGELFF TGTGCCAGCAGCGTAGCTATCACTAGCGGAAGCTCCGGGGAGCTGTTTTTT
TRBJ2-1 - TRBD2 TRBV6-5 16 CASSSSGTSGWGEQFF TGTGCCAGCAGTTCCTCCGGGACTAGCGGGTGGGGGGAGCAGTTCTTC
TRBJ2-7 once - TRBV29-1 14 CSVRFGLANYEQYF TGCAGCGTTCGTTTTGGGCTAGCCAACTACGAGCAGTACTTC
TRBJ2-2 - - TRBV29-1 12 CSVTSDTGELFF TGCAGCGTCACCTCGGACACCGGGGAGCTGTTTTTT
TRBJ2-5 - - TRBV3-1/TRBV3-2 14 CASSLALGSETQYF TGTGCCAGCAGCCTTGCTCTCGGGAGCGAGACCCAGTACTTC
TRBJ1-2 - - TRBV11-2 13 CASSLEQVGGYTF TGTGCCAGCAGCTTAGAGCAGGTTGGCGGCTACACCTTC
TRBJ2-4 - - TRBV9 15 CASSVAATRWDIQYF TGTGCCAGCAGCGTAGCAGCCACTAGGTGGGACATTCAGTACTTC
TRBJ2-7 once TRBD1 TRBV5-1 13 CASSQGTGTEQYF TGCGCCAGCAGCCAAGGGACAGGGACCGAGCAGTACTTC
TRBJ1-3 few - TRBV9 17 CASSAPRWSSSGNTIYF TGTGCCAGCAGCGCCCCTCGTTGGAGCAGCTCTGGAAACACCATATATTTT
TRBJ1-3 - - TRBV7-9 13 CASSLISGNTIYF TGTGCCAGTTCGTTAATCTCTGGAAACACCATATATTTT
TRBJ2-5 - TRBD2 TRBV3-1/TRBV3-2 17 CASSQARGVAGGETQYF TGTGCCAGCAGCCAAGCCAGAGGAGTAGCGGGAGGAGAGACCCAGTACTTC
TRBJ2-4 - TRBD2 TRBV15 16 CATSRDKGGSKNIQYF TGTGCCACCAGCAGAGATAAGGGAGGGTCCAAAAACATTCAGTACTTC
TRBJ2-7 - TRBD1 TRBV13 15 CASSLMGQASYEQYF TGTGCCAGCAGCTTAATGGGACAGGCTTCCTACGAGCAGTACTTC
TRBJ1-2 - - TRBV27 14 CASSPAVVNYGYTF TGTGCCAGCAGTCCCGCGGTAGTTAACTATGGCTACACCTTC
TRBJ2-7 - TRBD2 TRBV5-4 14 CASSGPREGYEQYF TGTGCCAGCAGCGGGCCGCGGGAGGGCTACGAGCAGTACTTC
TRBJ2-5 - TRBD1 TRBV28 13 CASSQTGSQTQYF TGTGCCAGCAGCCAGACAGGGAGCCAGACCCAGTACTTC
TRBJ2-7 - TRBD2 TRBV28 17 CASTLSPGAGGVYEQYF TGTGCCAGCACCCTTTCCCCGGGAGCGGGAGGTGTCTACGAGCAGTACTTC
TRBJ2-7 - - TRBV6-1 15 CASSEAGRGSYEQYF TGTGCCAGCAGTGAAGCTGGGCGGGGATCCTACGAGCAGTACTTC
TRBJ2-6 - - TRBV7-9 15 CASSLTRSGANVLTF TGTGCCAGCAGCCTTACTCGTTCTGGGGCCAACGTCCTGACTTTC
TRBJ1-1 once - TRBV7-2 14 CASSQMTVSREAFF TGTGCCAGCAGCCAAATGACAGTTTCGCGTGAAGCTTTCTTT
TRBJ2-1 - TRBD1 TRBV2 15 CASSEDRASYNEQFF TGTGCCAGCAGTGAGGACAGGGCTTCCTACAATGAGCAGTTCTTC
TRBJ2-3 - - TRBV5-1 15 CASSSGGSPTDTQYF TGCGCCAGCAGCTCAGGTGGGTCGCCCACAGATACGCAGTATTTT
TRBJ1-3 few - TRBV9 15 CASSPGTYSGNTIYF TGTGCCAGCAGCCCAGGAACCTACTCTGGAAACACCATATATTTT
TRBJ1-1 - - TRBV2 11 CASMGGTEAFF TGTGCCAGCATGGGGGGTACTGAAGCTTTCTTT
TRBJ1-2 - TRBD1 TRBV28 14 CASSLATGMKGYTF TGTGCCAGCAGTCTAGCGACAGGGATGAAAGGCTACACCTTC
TRBJ1-1 - TRBD1 TRBV5-1 14 CASKPGQGNTEAFF TGCGCCAGCAAGCCCGGACAGGGAAACACTGAAGCTTTCTTT
TRBJ2-3 - - TRBV5-1 13 CASSSQGIDTQYF TGCGCCAGCAGCTCACAGGGTATAGATACGCAGTATTTT
TRBJ2-1 - - TRBV7-2 15 CASSQGLTSYNEQFF TGTGCCAGCAGCCAGGGACTGACCTCCTACAATGAGCAGTTCTTC